This T cell receptor (beta chain) was sequenced during a study of identical twins. Study outcomes and limitations: Within cord blood, abundant beta clonotypes carried fewer insertions, but memory repertoires showed no such trend.

This clonotype was counted a few times. Its antigen remains unknown. TCRdb re-called the 5' RACE reads with MiXCR, one entry per CDR3 protein. This sample has about 890,000 distinct CDR3 sequences, with 9% to 15% found just once. This sample was shared with a second study, whose subject was yellow fever vaccine responses in identical twins.

Sample: PBMCs. The clonotype originates from a woman aged 18-29 years in good health.

CDR3 region: CAISEGLGGITEAFF. The DNA of the CDR3 is TGTGCCATCAGTGAAGGGCTGGGGGGGATCACTGAAGCTTTCTTT. This chain joins TRBV10-3 and TRBJ1-1, with TRBD1 as a possible D gene (5 bases). CDR1 and CDR2 (germline): ENHRY, SYGVKD. V gave up 3 bases and J gave up 4 bases, with 15 bases separating them. This CDR3 region has 15 residues.